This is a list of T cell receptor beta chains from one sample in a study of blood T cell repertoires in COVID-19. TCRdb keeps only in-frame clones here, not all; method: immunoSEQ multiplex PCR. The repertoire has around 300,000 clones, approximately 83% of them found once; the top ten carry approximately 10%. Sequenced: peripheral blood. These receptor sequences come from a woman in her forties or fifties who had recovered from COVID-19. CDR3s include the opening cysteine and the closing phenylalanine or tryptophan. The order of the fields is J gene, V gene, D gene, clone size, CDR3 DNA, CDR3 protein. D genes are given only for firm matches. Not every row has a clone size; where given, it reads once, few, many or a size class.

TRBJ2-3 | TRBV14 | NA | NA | TGTGCCAGCAGCCAAGATAGGGGGACGGCTCGGACAGATACGCAGTATTTT | CASSQDRGTARTDTQYF
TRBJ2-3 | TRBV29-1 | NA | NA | TGCAGCGTTCGTACAGGGATAAGAGTTCCAGATACGCAGTATTTT | CSVRTGIRVPDTQYF
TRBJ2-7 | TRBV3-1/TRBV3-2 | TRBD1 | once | TGTGCCAGCAGCCAAGGGCCCCGACAGGGCCTGTACTTC | CASSQGPRQGLYF
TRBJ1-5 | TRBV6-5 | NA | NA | TGTGCCAGTCGGGGGAGCAATCAGCCCCAGCATTTT | CASRGSNQPQHF
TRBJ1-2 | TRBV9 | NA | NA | TGTGCCAGCAGCCCGCGCAAAGGCAGGCTGCGTGGCTATGGCTACACCTTC | CASSPRKGRLRGYGYTF
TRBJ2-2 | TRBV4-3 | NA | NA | TGCGCCAGCAGCCAAGAACCTTGGGGGACTCTGAACACCGGGGAGCTGTTTTTT | CASSQEPWGTLNTGELFF
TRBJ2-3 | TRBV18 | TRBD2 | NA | TGTGCCAGCTCACCCGGCTTAGCGGGGGGGCAGGCAGATACGCAGTATTTT | CASSPGLAGGQADTQYF
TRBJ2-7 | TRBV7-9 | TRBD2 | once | TGTGCCAGCAGCTTGGGGGGGATCAGGGCTGGGTTGGACGAGCAGTACTTC | CASSLGGIRAGLDEQYF
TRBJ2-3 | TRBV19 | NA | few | TGTGCCAGTAGTATAGGATCTCTATCACCGGATACGCAGTATTTT | CASSIGSLSPDTQYF
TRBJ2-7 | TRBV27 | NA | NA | TGTGCCAGCAGTTATGGTGGGAGTTTCAACGAGCAGTACTTC | CASSYGGSFNEQYF
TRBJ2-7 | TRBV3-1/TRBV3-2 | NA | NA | TGTGCCAGCAGCCAATTGAGCGAGCAGTACTTC | CASSQLSEQYF